This T cell receptor (beta chain) was recovered during a study of control samples from healthy donors and cancer patients. V lost 3 bases, J lost 4 bases, and 5 bases stayed unmatched. Germline V gene lookup returns CDR1 SGDLS and CDR2 YYNGEE. The CDR3 is 15 amino acids. Method: immunoSEQ multiplex PCR; TCRdb's copy keeps in-frame clones and lacks some. The sample contains 130,000 or so clones, 75% to 95% of which appear only once. The sequence was obtained from a man younger than 30 in good health. Material: blood. The rearrangement joins TRBV9 to TRBJ2-3, with 10 bases that match TRBD1. The CDR3: CASSGRTGGADTQYF. The CDR3 coding sequence is TGTGCCAGCAGCGGGAGGACAGGGGGGGCAGATACGCAGTATTTT.